This T cell receptor beta chain was recovered during a study of OX40 agonist ivuxolimab in advanced cancers. About the research overall: The study gave patients intravenous ivuxolimab at 0.01 to 10 mg/kg every 2 weeks. Those enrolled were less than 85% male, with a mean age of about 66 years and ages from about 20 to 85.

Study-level results: Clonal expansion in partial responders at 0.1-3.0 mg/kg ranked among the lowest.

As regards this clone: Its antigen is not identified.

Produced via immunoSEQ multiplex PCR; TCRdb's table is partial and in-frame only. This sample has around 60,000 clones; approximately 81% occur once, and the top ten carry less than 2%. The germline CDR1 and CDR2 sequences are SGHTA and FQGNSA. V lost 5 bases, J lost 3 bases, and 13 bases lay in between. The CDR3 contains 14 residues. The sequence was obtained from an adult with an advanced solid tumor such as melanoma, head and neck, liver or kidney cancer. The rearrangement links TRBV7-2 to TRBJ1-1; D gene unclear. This material consisted of CD4+ or CD8+ T cells sorted from blood, taken in a trial of the OX40 agonist ivuxolimab. The CDR3 region has the DNA TGTGCCAGCAGCCCCGAGGCGGGGTACACTGAAGCTTTCTTT. This gives the protein CASSPEAGYTEAFF.